A selection of T cell receptor beta chains follows, all from one sample in a study of cytomegalovirus exposure and HLA in healthy donors. Profiling relied on immunoSEQ multiplex PCR, and the TCRdb table lists in-frame clones only, not all of them. The data contain some 120,000 clones, about two thirds of them seen just once; the ten biggest clones take up 6.5% to 9%. Material: PBMCs. The receptors stem from a woman aged 40 to 50 in good health and CMV-seropositive. Each CDR3 is given without its conserved first and last residue. D genes are given only for firm matches.

v_call	d_call	j_call	cdr3_aa
TRBV2	TRBD1	TRBJ1-2	ASGTGFGYT
TRBV7-2	.	TRBJ1-2	ASSSMSGIYT
TRBV29-1	TRBD2	TRBJ2-3	SVEWGGRTDTQY
TRBV5-1	TRBD1	TRBJ1-2	ASSSGQVYGYT
TRBV25-1	TRBD2	TRBJ2-2	ASNLAGSTGELF
TRBV9	.	TRBJ1-5	ASSGAGEQPQH
TRBV25-1	.	TRBJ2-5	ASSDSIEGETQY
TRBV5-1	.	TRBJ2-3	ASRFTGRTDTQY
TRBV7-9	TRBD1	TRBJ1-5	ASSPGQGVQPQH
TRBV6-5	.	TRBJ1-1	ASSENPGSRAF
TRBV27	TRBD1	TRBJ1-4	ASSWGQGAEKLF
TRBV6-5	.	TRBJ1-2	ASRGRTDYGYT
TRBV10-3	TRBD1	TRBJ1-1	AIMDRGRNTEAF
TRBV2	TRBD1	TRBJ1-2	ASSEGQSYGYT
TRBV19	.	TRBJ2-2	ASSRGGTGELF
TRBV11-2	.	TRBJ1-5	ASSLGRGNQPQH
TRBV7-2	TRBD1	TRBJ2-5	ASSLRRTGMGGKETQY
TRBV7-9	.	TRBJ2-3	ASSMEGFTDTQY
TRBV7-2	.	TRBJ2-1	ASSPWSSSSYNEQF
TRBV2	.	TRBJ2-1	ASSELGSYNEQF
TRBV9	TRBD1	TRBJ1-2	ASSVAGTGYGYT
TRBV7-2	.	TRBJ1-2	ASSPDRINRYGYT
TRBV11-2	TRBD1	TRBJ1-1	ASNLNFQGVPEAF
TRBV11-2	TRBD1	TRBJ1-1	ASSLGGWGQRVGNTEAF
TRBV7-2	TRBD1	TRBJ1-5	ASSLRQGGSQPQH
TRBV5-6	.	TRBJ2-6	ASSFLKSSGANVLT
TRBV7-8	TRBD2	TRBJ2-1	ASSLVRGGDNEQF
TRBV7-8	.	TRBJ1-1	ASSLQALRGNTEAF
TRBV7-6	.	TRBJ2-5	ASSLALYETQY